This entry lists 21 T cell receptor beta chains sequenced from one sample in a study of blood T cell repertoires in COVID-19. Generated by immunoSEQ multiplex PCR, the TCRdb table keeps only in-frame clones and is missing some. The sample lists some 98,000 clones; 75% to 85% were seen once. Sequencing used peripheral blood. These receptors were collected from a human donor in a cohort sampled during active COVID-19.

CDR3 amino acids: CASSLDRGRYEQYF. The CDR3 nucleotides read TGTGCCAGCAGCTTAGACAGGGGGCGGTACGAGCAGTACTTC. J is TRBJ2-7 and V is TRBV11-2, with TRBD1 identical over 8 bases. The CDR3 consists of 14 residues. V shed 0 bases, J shed 4 bases, and the junction held 2 bases outside the gene matches. Germline lookup yields CDR1 SGHAT and CDR2 FQNNGV.

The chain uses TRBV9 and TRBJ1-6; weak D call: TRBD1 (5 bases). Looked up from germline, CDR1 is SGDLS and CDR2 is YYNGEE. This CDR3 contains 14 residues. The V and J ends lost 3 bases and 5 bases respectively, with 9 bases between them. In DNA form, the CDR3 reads TGTGCCAGCAGCGCGACAGATAATAATTCACCCCTCCACTTT. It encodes CASSATDNNSPLHF.

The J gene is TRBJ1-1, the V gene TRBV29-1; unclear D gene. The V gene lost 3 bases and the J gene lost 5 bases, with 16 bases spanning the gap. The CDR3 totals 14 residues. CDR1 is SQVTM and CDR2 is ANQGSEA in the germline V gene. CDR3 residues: CSVDAHAGRTEAFF. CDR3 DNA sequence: TGCAGCGTTGACGCTCACGCGGGAAGGACTGAAGCTTTCTTT.

Here the CDR3 DNA reads TGTGCCAGCCTTTTAGAGGGGAACACTGAAGCTTTCTTT. Translating gives CASLLEGNTEAFF. V usage is TRBV2 and J usage is TRBJ1-1; D is ambiguous. Per the germline V gene, CDR1 is SNHLY and CDR2 is FYNNEI. The CDR3 extends over 13 amino acids. Trimming removed 8 bases from V and 1 base from J, with 11 bases in between. The whole variable domain, filled in from reference TRBV2 and TRBJ1-1, reads EPEVTQTPSHQVTQMGQEVILRCVPISNHLYFYWYRQILGQKVEFLVSFYNNEISEKSEIFDDQFSVERPDGSNFTLKIRSTKLEDSAMYFCASLLEGNTEAFFGQGTRLTVV.

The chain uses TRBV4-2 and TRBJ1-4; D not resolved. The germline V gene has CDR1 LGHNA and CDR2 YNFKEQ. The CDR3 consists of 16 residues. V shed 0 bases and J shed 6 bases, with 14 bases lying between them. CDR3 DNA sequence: TGTGCCAGCAGCCAAGATCTAGAGGGATCGGATGAAAAACTGTTTTTT. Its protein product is CASSQDLEGSDEKLFF.

The CDR3 spells CASLSGPSYEQYF. CDR3 DNA sequence: TGTGCCAGCCTGAGCGGGCCATCCTACGAGCAGTACTTC. J is TRBJ2-7 and V is TRBV7-8; possible D gene TRBD2, 6 bases. V was clipped by 8 bases and J by 1 base, with 12 bases between them. Germline CDR1 and CDR2: SGHVS and FQNEAQ. The CDR3 covers 13 residues.

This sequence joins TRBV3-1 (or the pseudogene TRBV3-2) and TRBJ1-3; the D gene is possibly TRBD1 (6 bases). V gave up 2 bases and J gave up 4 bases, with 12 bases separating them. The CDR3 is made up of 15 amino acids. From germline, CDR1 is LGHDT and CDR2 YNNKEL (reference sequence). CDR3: CASSQLGGGGNTIYF. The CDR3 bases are TGTGCCAGCAGCCAATTAGGGGGTGGAGGAAACACCATATATTTT.

In DNA form, the CDR3 reads TGCGCCAGCAGCCAAGATCAAAGCGGGAGGGCCTACGAGCAGTACTTC. Translated: CASSQDQSGRAYEQYF. The V gene is TRBV4-1, the J gene TRBJ2-7; 10 bases fit TRBD2. Germline V gene lookup returns CDR1 MGHRA and CDR2 YSYEKL. J lost 2 bases, V lost 0 bases, and 4 bases had no gene match. This CDR3 region has 16 residues.

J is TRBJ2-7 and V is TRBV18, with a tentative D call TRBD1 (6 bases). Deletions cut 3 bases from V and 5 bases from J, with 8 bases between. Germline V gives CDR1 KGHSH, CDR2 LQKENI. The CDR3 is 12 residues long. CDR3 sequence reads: CASSPDRNEQYF. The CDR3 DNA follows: TGTGCCAGCTCACCCGACAGGAACGAGCAGTACTTC.

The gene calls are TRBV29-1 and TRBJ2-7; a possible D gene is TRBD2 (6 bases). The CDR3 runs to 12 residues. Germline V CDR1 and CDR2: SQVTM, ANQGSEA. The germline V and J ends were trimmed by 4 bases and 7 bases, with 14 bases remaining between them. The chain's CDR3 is CSVGPGVGEQYF. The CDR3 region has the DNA TGCAGCGTTGGTCCGGGAGTGGGTGAGCAGTACTTC.

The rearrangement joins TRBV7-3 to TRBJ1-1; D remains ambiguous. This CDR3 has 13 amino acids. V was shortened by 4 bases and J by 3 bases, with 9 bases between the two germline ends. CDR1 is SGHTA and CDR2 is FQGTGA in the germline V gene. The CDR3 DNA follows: TGTGCCAGCAGCTCCAGCGCGGACACTGAAGCTTTCTTT. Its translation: CASSSSADTEAFF.

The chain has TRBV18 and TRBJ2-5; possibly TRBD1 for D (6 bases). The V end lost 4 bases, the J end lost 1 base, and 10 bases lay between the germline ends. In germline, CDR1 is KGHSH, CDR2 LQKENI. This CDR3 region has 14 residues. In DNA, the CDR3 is TGTGCCAGCTCACGCGGACAGCCCCAAGAGACCCAGTACTTC. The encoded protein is CASSRGQPQETQYF.

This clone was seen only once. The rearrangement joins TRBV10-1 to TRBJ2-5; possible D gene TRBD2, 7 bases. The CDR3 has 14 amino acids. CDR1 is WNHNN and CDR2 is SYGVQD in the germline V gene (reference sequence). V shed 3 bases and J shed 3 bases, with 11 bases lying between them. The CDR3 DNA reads TGCGCCAGCAGTGATTCGGGGGGCGAAGAGACCCAGTACTTC. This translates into CASSDSGGEETQYF.

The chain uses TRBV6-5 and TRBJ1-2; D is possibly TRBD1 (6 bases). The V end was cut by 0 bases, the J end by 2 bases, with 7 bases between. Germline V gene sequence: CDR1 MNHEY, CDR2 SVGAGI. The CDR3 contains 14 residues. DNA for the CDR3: TGTGCCAGCAGTTACTCGAGGGGGAACTATGGCTACACCTTC. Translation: CASSYSRGNYGYTF.

In DNA form, the CDR3 reads TGTGCCAGCAGTCCCGGGACAGGGAGCTCCCAAGAGACCCAGTACTTC. Translating gives CASSPGTGSSQETQYF. The rearrangement joins TRBV28 to TRBJ2-5; TRBD1 aligns across 9 bases. CDR3 size: 16 residues. Per germline, CDR1 MDHEN and CDR2 SYDVKM. V gave up 5 bases and J gave up 1 base; unmatched junction bases: 8. Combining the CDR3 with reference TRBV28 and TRBJ2-5 gives the whole variable domain DVKVTQSSRYLVKRTGEKVFLECVQDMDHENMFWYRQDPGLGLRLIYFSYDVKMKEKGDIPEGYSVSREKKERFSLILESASTNQTSMYLCASSPGTGSSQETQYFGPGTRLLVL.

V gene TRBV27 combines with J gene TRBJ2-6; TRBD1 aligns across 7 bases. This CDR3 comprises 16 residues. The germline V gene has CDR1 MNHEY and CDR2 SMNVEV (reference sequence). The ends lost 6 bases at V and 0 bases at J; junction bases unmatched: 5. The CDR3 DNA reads TGTGCCAGCAGACAATACAGGGGCTCTGGGGCCAACGTCCTGACTTTC. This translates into CASRQYRGSGANVLTF.

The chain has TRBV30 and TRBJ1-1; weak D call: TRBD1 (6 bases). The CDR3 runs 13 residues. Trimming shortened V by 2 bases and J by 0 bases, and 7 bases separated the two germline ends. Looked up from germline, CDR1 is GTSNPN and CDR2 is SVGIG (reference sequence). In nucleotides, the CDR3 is TGTGCCTGGAGTACAGGGCTGAACACTGAAGCTTTCTTT. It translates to CAWSTGLNTEAFF.

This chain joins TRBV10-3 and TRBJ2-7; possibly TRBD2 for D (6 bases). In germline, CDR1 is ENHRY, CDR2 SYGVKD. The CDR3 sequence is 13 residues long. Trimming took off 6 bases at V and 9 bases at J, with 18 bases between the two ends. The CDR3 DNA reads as TGTGCCATCAGCCCGGGAGCGGAGCCCTGGCAGTACTTC. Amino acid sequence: CAISPGAEPWQYF.

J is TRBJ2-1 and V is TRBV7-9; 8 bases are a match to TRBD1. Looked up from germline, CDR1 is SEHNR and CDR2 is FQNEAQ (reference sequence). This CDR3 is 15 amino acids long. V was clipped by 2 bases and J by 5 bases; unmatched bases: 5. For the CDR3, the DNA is TGTGCCAGCAGCTTATCCCAGGGGGCTCACAATGAGCAGTTCTTC. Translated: CASSLSQGAHNEQFF.

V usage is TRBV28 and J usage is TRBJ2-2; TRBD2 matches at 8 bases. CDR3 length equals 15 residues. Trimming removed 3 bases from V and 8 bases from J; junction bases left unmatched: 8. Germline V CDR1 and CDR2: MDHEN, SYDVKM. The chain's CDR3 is CASSFLREGPGELFF. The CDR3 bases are TGTGCCAGCAGTTTTTTACGGGAGGGCCCTGGGGAGCTGTTTTTT.

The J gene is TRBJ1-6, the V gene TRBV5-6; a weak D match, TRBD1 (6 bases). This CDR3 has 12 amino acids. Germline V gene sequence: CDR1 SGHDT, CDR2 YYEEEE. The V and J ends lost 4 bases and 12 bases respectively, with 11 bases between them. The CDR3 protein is CASSNRVGPLHF. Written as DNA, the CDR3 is TGTGCCAGCAGCAACAGGGTTGGACCCCTCCACTTT.